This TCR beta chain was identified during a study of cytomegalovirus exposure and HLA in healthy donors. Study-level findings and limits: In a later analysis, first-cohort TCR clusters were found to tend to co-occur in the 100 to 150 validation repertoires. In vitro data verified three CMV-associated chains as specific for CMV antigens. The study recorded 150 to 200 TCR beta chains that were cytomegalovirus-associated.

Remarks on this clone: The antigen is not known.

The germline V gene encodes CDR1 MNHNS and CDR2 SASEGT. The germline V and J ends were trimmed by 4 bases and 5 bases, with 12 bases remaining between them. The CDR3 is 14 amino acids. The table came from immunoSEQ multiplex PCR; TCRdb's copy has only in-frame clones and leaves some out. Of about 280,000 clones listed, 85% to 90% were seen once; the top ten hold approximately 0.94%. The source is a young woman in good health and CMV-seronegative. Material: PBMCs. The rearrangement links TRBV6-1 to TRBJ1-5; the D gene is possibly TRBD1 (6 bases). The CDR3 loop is CASSVSGGDQPQHF. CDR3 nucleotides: TGTGCCAGCAGTGTATCTGGGGGCGATCAGCCCCAGCATTTT.